This T cell receptor beta chain is drawn from a study of T cells in Graves' hyperthyroidism and ophthalmopathy (dated by TCRdb to between 2018 and 2021). A note on the overall study: Peripheral blood was collected at initial diagnosis, before any treatment. After blood sampling, hyperthyroidism patients were treated with methimazole at a starting dose of 30 mg daily, and ophthalmopathy patients were treated with high-dose intravenous methylprednisolone. Thyroid tissue and blood T-cell repertoires from about 6 Graves' hyperthyroidism patients were also compared in the study. The paper describes TCR Vbeta CDR3 sequencing of 130 to 150 peripheral blood samples, made up of 43 ophthalmopathy patients, approximately 76 hyperthyroidism patients and some 17 progressor patients. Prospective prediction of ophthalmopathy was tested in an independent validation cohort consisting of under 20 hyperthyroidism patients and over 15 patients who later progressed to ophthalmopathy. The approximately 90 discovery patients were divided at random into training and test sets in a 7:3 ratio. TCR V-J signatures able to tell the groups apart were searched for in a discovery cohort of approximately 95 patients, of whom more than 40 had Graves' ophthalmopathy and around 57 had stable Graves' hyperthyroidism. Study-wide findings and limitations: Most expanded thyroid clonotypes (frequency above 0.001) were also detected in blood, suggesting blood repertoires may reflect thyroid immune responses. No statistical method was used to set the sample size in advance, and investigators knew the group allocation. In validation, progression to ophthalmopathy was predicted by the model with 70.59% sensitivity and roughly 72% specificity, a median of about 6.8 months before onset. In cross-validation, a model built on a 13 V-J signature told ophthalmopathy apart from stable hyperthyroidism with 85% to 90% sensitivity and about 81% specificity, and in testing the same model reached 80%/75%.

Stable Graves' hyperthyroidism was defined as the absence of progression to ophthalmopathy over 18 months of follow-up. Hyperthyroidism patients were newly diagnosed, had a disease duration of under 2 months, and were aged 18 to 65 years. Patients with uncontrolled infections, other autoimmune diseases, pregnancy or lactation were excluded. Clinical symptoms, serum thyroxine and TRAb, thyroid ultrasound, and orbital computed tomography formed the basis for the diagnoses. Ficoll-Paque density gradient centrifugation was used to isolate PBMCs from 8.5 to 10 ml of fresh peripheral blood. Trizol reagent was used to extract total RNA, and RNA quality was then checked on an Agilent 2100 Bioanalyzer. Sequences MDHEN (CDR1) and SYDVKM (CDR2) are obtained from the germline V gene. Spanning cysteine to phenylalanine, the CDR3 consists of 15 amino acids. Only the CDR3 DNA is retained, 45 bases long and in frame from the first base. Trimmed from V: 7 bases; trimmed from J: 2 bases; junction bases lacking a gene match: 7.

This clonotype occurred many times. There is no known antigen for this receptor. Base qualities are not at hand, and no much larger clone is one base apart. TCR beta CDR3 regions were amplified from RNA transcripts. The first round of RT-PCR for the TCR CDR3 was performed with the HTBI primer set and the Qiagen OneStep RT-PCR kit. Libraries were constructed in a second round of multiplex PCR, after which size selection and purification were carried out. Paired-end sequencing of the libraries was performed with 100 bp reads on an Illumina HiSeq2000. In the original analysis: Raw data were processed with SOAPnuke, discarding reads with adapters, uncalled bases, mean Phred below 15, or no exact constant-primer or identifier match. High-quality paired reads were merged using COPE v1.2.5, and each unique nucleotide sequence was defined as a clonotype. MiTCR v1.1 was used to align clonotypes to the IMGT TRBV, TRBD and TRBJ reference segments. Analysis was restricted to V-J combinations with a frequency above 0.0001, which covered 98% to 99.2% of repertoires. The TCS score was defined as F50 (clonal expansion) divided by E x V (chaos), with BLOSUM62-based TCRdist calculated between CDR3 peptides within each V-J. Welch's t-statistics and random forest reduced around 520 V-J features to 13, which were used in a naive Bayes classifier (R e1071). TCRdb reanalyzed the raw reads on its own, using fastp at Q25 for trimming and MiXCR for clone calling, and kept in-frame beta chains. Rows with one shared CDR3 protein collapse into an entry with the most common genes and DNA. For this entry, the V and J calls and clone size follow TCRdb and not the study's own pipeline. In all, the sample holds around 190,000 distinct CDR3 sequences, and around a sixth of those were seen once. The ten largest clonotypes hold roughly 49% of the sample.

The chain is assembled from TRBV28 and TRBJ1-2; the junction holds 10 bases that match TRBD1. This sequence was found in a woman between 45 and 65 years old with Graves' hyperthyroidism. The specimen was blood. The nucleotide sequence reads TGTGCCAGCAACCTGGGGGGACAGGGGAACTATGGCTACACCTTC. This encodes CASNLGGQGNYGYTF.